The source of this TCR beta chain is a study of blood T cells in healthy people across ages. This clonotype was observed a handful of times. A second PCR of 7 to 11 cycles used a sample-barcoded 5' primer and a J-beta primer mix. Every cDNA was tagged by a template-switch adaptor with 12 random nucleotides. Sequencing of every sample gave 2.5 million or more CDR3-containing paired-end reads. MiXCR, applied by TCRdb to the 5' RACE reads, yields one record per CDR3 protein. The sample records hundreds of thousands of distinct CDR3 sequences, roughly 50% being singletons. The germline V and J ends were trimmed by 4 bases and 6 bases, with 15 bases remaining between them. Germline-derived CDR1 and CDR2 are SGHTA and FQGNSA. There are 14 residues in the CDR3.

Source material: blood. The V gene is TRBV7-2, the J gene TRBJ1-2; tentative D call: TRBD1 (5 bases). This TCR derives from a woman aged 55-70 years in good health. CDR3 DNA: TGTGCCAGCAGCTCCTTTCTTGGGGCGGATGGCTACACCTTC. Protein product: CASSSFLGADGYTF.